This passage covers 23 T cell receptor beta chains from one sample sequenced in a study of blood T cell repertoires in COVID-19. Produced via immunoSEQ multiplex PCR; TCRdb's table is partial and in-frame only. The table has almost 300,000 clones, about 90% seen once. Sequenced input: peripheral blood. The receptors shown here come from a woman aged 25-40 years with COVID-19, enrolled during active disease.

The V call is TRBV7-2, the J call TRBJ2-1, with 9 positions matching TRBD2. After removal of 1 base from V and 0 bases from J, the junction contained 1 base not matched to a gene. This CDR3 region has 16 residues. Germline V lookup: CDR1 SGHTA, CDR2 FQGNSA. The chain's CDR3 is CASSLGRGGSYNEQFF. Here the CDR3 DNA reads TGTGCCAGCAGCTTAGGGCGGGGGGGCTCCTACAATGAGCAGTTCTTC.

This chain links TRBV11-2 with TRBJ2-7, with D possibly TRBD2 on 5 matching bases. The V end lost 1 base, the J end lost 2 bases, and 12 bases lay between the germline ends. The CDR3 totals 15 residues. Germline CDR1 is SGHAT and CDR2 is FQNNGV. The CDR3 sequence: CASSLGPDGTYEQYF. CDR3 sequence (DNA): TGTGCCAGCAGCTTAGGTCCAGACGGGACCTACGAGCAGTACTTC.

The chain couples TRBV7-8 to TRBJ2-5, with no clear D. V was clipped by 4 bases and J by 7 bases, with 7 bases between them. This CDR3 region has 11 residues. CDR1 is SGHVS, CDR2 FQNEAQ, per germline. CDR3 amino acids: CASSSPWTQYF. The CDR3 region has the DNA TGTGCCAGCAGCTCCCCGTGGACCCAGTACTTC.

The V gene is TRBV11-2, the J gene TRBJ2-7; 8 bases fit TRBD2. Trimming removed 4 bases from V and 7 bases from J; junction bases left unmatched: 9. This CDR3 has 14 amino acids. CDR1 is SGHAT, CDR2 FQNNGV, per germline. The DNA for the CDR3 is TGTGCCAGCAGCTATAGCGGGGCCCCCCAGGAGCAGTACTTC. Translated: CASSYSGAPQEQYF.

The rearrangement links TRBV14 to TRBJ1-1; perhaps TRBD1 as D (5 bases). The germline V gene encodes CDR1 SGHDN and CDR2 FVKESK. Between the trimmed V and J ends, which lost 3 bases and 11 bases, there was a span of 19 bases. The CDR3 has 14 amino acids. CDR3 sequence: CASSQSQGPLVAFF. CDR3 DNA: TGTGCCAGCAGCCAGAGCCAGGGTCCTTTGGTGGCTTTCTTT.

The rearrangement links TRBV7-2 to TRBJ2-7, with TRBD1 identical over 8 bases. Germline CDR1 and CDR2: SGHTA and FQGNSA. V shed 3 bases, J shed 4 bases, and the junction held 8 bases outside the gene matches. This CDR3 spans 15 amino acids. CDR3 sequence: CASSFGPGGGYEQYF. The CDR3 DNA reads as TGTGCCAGCAGCTTCGGCCCAGGGGGCGGGTACGAGCAGTACTTC.

The J gene is TRBJ2-5, the V gene TRBV28, with TRBD2 as a possible D gene (5 bases). The CDR3 sequence is 14 residues long. Looked up from germline, CDR1 is MDHEN and CDR2 is SYDVKM. V was shortened by 8 bases and J by 2 bases, with 15 bases between the two germline ends. The CDR3 spells CASQGSSRQETQYF. In nucleotides, the CDR3 is TGTGCCAGCCAAGGGTCTAGCAGGCAAGAGACCCAGTACTTC.

V usage is TRBV27 and J usage is TRBJ1-1, with unresolved D. Trimming removed 6 bases from V and 0 bases from J, with 8 bases in between. CDR3 length: 13 amino acids. The germline CDR1 and CDR2 sequences are MNHEY and SMNVEV (reference sequence). CDR3: CASSSQLNTEAFF. The CDR3 DNA sequence: TGTGCCAGCAGCTCTCAGTTGAACACTGAAGCTTTCTTT.

The rearrangement links TRBV28 to TRBJ2-7, with 14 nucleotides matching TRBD2. The length of the CDR3 is 17 residues. Unmatched junction bases numbered 4, after V lost 3 bases and J lost 0 bases. CDR1 and CDR2 (germline): MDHEN, SYDVKM. The CDR3 DNA sequence: TGTGCCAGCAGTTTGCGGACTAGCGGGGGGTCCTCCTACGAGCAGTACTTC. Its translation is CASSLRTSGGSSYEQYF.

The genes are TRBV15 and TRBJ1-6; D unresolved. Germline-derived CDR1 and CDR2 are LNHNV and YYDKDF (reference sequence). The CDR3 is made up of 14 amino acids. The V end was cut by 0 bases, the J end by 5 bases, with 5 bases between. DNA for the CDR3: TGTGCCACCAGCAGAGACCGGGATAATTCACCCCTCCACTTT. As protein: CATSRDRDNSPLHF.

This clone was picked up a small number of times. This CDR3 reads CASSFRGDHEQFF. CDR3 sequence (DNA): TGTGCCAGCAGTTTTAGAGGAGACCATGAGCAGTTCTTC. The chain employs TRBV27 and TRBJ2-1; D ambiguous. Germline V gene data show CDR1 as MNHEY and CDR2 as SMNVEV (reference sequence). The CDR3 is made up of 13 amino acids. Between the trimmed V and J ends, which lost 3 bases and 8 bases, there was a span of 11 bases.

The chain uses TRBV6-6 and TRBJ2-1; perhaps TRBD2 as D (7 bases). Germline V gene data show CDR1 as MNHNY and CDR2 as SVGAGI (reference sequence). V lost 4 bases and J 9 bases, leaving 13 bases between the germline ends. CDR3 size: 13 residues. CDR3 sequence reads: CASSSGGQGEQFF. The CDR3 nucleotides are TGTGCCAGCAGTTCCGGGGGGCAGGGTGAGCAGTTCTTC.

This chain uses TRBV3-1 (or the pseudogene TRBV3-2) with TRBJ2-1; 10 bases fit TRBD2. With 3 bases clipped from V and 10 bases from J, the junction kept 9 bases outside the gene matches. The germline gives CDR1 LGHDT, CDR2 YNNKEL (reference sequence). CDR3 length: 15 amino acids. CDR3 loop: CASSHYSGGVLEQFF. Written as DNA, the CDR3 is TGTGCCAGCAGCCATTACAGCGGGGGGGTCTTGGAGCAGTTCTTC.

The gene calls are TRBV10-2 and TRBJ2-7, with 7 positions matching TRBD2. The V gene end was trimmed by 8 bases and the J gene end by 4 bases; junction bases not matched to a gene: 11. Germline values: CDR1 WSHSY, CDR2 SAAADI. CDR3 length: 14 amino acids. CDR3 sequence reads: CASHPQGLGYEQYF. DNA for the CDR3: TGCGCCAGCCACCCTCAAGGACTAGGGTACGAGCAGTACTTC.

The J gene is TRBJ2-7, the V gene TRBV27, with TRBD1 matching 8 bases. CDR3 length equals 15 residues. The germline CDR1 and CDR2 sequences are MNHEY and SMNVEV (reference sequence). V shed 5 bases, J shed 0 bases, and the junction held 6 bases outside the gene matches. This CDR3 is CASSVTGGSSYEQYF. CDR3 DNA sequence: TGTGCCAGCAGTGTAACAGGGGGGTCCTCCTACGAGCAGTACTTC.

V is TRBV10-3 and J is TRBJ2-1; D possibly corresponds to TRBD2 (5 bases). The CDR3 length is 17 residues. The V end lost 3 bases, the J end lost 7 bases, and 22 bases lay between the germline ends. CDR1 and CDR2 from the germline V gene are ENHRY and SYGVKD. CDR3 nucleotides: TGTGCCATCAGTGACGTGGGAAACAGCGCCCGAGGGAATGAGCAGTTCTTC. Protein product: CAISDVGNSARGNEQFF.

Details on this clone: The same CDR3 arises from other DNA sequences in this sample as well. The V gene is TRBV27, the J gene TRBJ1-1; D call uncertain. The CDR3 length is 14 residues. Trimming removed 1 base from V and 1 base from J, with 7 bases in between. In germline, CDR1 is MNHEY, CDR2 SMNVEV (reference sequence). CDR3 sequence: CASSLFRGNTEAFF. As DNA, the CDR3 is TGTGCCAGCAGTTTATTTCGCGGGAACACTGAAGCTTTCTTT.

The chain links TRBV27 to TRBJ1-5; D remains ambiguous. Per germline, CDR1 MNHEY and CDR2 SMNVEV (reference sequence). The CDR3 sequence is 14 residues long. Trimming left V 6 bases short and J 0 bases short, with 9 bases between. The CDR3 loop reads CASRGSYSNQPQHF. The CDR3 DNA reads as TGTGCCAGCAGGGGCAGCTATAGCAATCAGCCCCAGCATTTT.

This sequence joins TRBV18 and TRBJ1-6; possibly TRBD1 for D (6 bases). The CDR3 is made up of 14 amino acids. Germline V gene data show CDR1 as KGHSH and CDR2 as LQKENI. Between the trimmed V and J ends, which lost 3 bases and 7 bases, there was a span of 10 bases. CDR3 protein: CASSPDRKNSPLHF. For the CDR3, the DNA is TGTGCCAGCTCACCGGACAGAAAAAATTCACCCCTCCACTTT.

The chain recombines TRBV7-9 with TRBJ2-1; TRBD2 is a possible D gene (5 bases). This CDR3 is 12 amino acids long. The germline V gene has CDR1 SEHNR and CDR2 FQNEAQ (reference sequence). The V gene lost 1 base and the J gene lost 10 bases, with 8 bases spanning the gap. The chain's CDR3 is CASSLGTGEQFF. CDR3 nucleotides: TGTGCCAGCAGCTTAGGGACTGGGGAGCAGTTCTTC.

This clone was seen a single time. V is TRBV10-3 and J is TRBJ2-5; D is possibly TRBD1 (6 bases). Germline V gives CDR1 ENHRY, CDR2 SYGVKD. The CDR3 has 13 residues. The germline V and J ends were trimmed by 6 bases and 2 bases, with 10 bases remaining between them. CDR3 DNA: TGTGCCATCAGGGGGGCCGAGCAAGAGACCCAGTACTTC. This gives the protein CAIRGAEQETQYF.

The chain employs TRBV27 and TRBJ2-1, with 7 nucleotides matching TRBD2. V was clipped by 4 bases and J by 8 bases; unmatched bases: 11. Germline V gene lookup returns CDR1 MNHEY and CDR2 SMNVEV (reference sequence). There are 15 residues in the CDR3. The CDR3 here is CASSSNPSGGDEQFF. The CDR3 DNA follows: TGTGCCAGCAGTTCTAATCCTAGCGGAGGGGATGAGCAGTTCTTC.

V and J are TRBV5-8 and TRBJ1-6; 7 bases are a match to TRBD1. The germline CDR1 and CDR2 sequences are SGHTS and YDEGEE. This CDR3 contains 17 residues. V shed 0 bases, J shed 7 bases, and the junction held 10 bases outside the gene matches. CDR3 amino acids: CASSLDPLTGRNSPLHF. CDR3 sequence (DNA): TGTGCCAGCAGCTTGGACCCCCTGACAGGGAGGAATTCACCCCTCCACTTT.